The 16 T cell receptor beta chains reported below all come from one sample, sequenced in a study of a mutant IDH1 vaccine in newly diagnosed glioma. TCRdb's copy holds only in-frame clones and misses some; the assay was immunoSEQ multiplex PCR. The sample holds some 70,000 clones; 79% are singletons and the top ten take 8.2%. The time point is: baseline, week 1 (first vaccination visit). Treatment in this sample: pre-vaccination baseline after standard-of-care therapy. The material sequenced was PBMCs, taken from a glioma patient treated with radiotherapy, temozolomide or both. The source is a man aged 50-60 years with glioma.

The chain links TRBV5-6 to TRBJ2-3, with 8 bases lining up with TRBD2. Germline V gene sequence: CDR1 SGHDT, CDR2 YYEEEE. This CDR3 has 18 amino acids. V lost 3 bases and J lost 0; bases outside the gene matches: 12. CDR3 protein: CASSSEGGGPKSTDTQYF. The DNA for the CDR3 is TGTGCCAGCAGCTCCGAAGGCGGGGGGCCCAAAAGCACAGATACGCAGTATTTT. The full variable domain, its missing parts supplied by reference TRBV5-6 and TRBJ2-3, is DAGVTQSPTHLIKTRGQQVTLRCSPKSGHDTVSWYQQALGQGPQFIFQYYEEEERQRGNFPDRFSGHQFPNYSSELNVNALLLGDSALYLCASSSEGGGPKSTDTQYFGPGTRLTVL.

CDR3 residues: CAWSVRTSDEKLFF. The CDR3 bases are TGTGCCTGGAGTGTACGCACATCCGATGAAAAACTGTTTTTT. The chain is built from TRBV30 and TRBJ1-4; D unresolved. The V and J ends lost 0 bases and 6 bases respectively, with 11 bases between them. The CDR3 extends over 14 amino acids. Per the germline V gene, CDR1 is GTSNPN and CDR2 is SVGIG (reference sequence). Drawing the rest from reference TRBV30 and TRBJ1-4, the complete variable domain is SQTIHQWPATLVQPVGSPLSLECTVEGTSNPNLYWYRQAAGRGLQLLFYSVGIGQISSEVPQNLSASRPQDRQFILSSKKLLLSDSGFYLCAWSVRTSDEKLFFGSGTQLSVL.

In DNA form, the CDR3 reads TGCGCCAGCAGCTTGAGGGACAGTACCACCGGGGAGCTGTTTTTT. Protein sequence: CASSLRDSTTGELFF. The gene calls are TRBV5-1 and TRBJ2-2; TRBD1 matches at 7 bases. V gave up 1 base and J gave up 4 bases; unmatched junction bases: 4. In germline, CDR1 is SGHRS, CDR2 YFSETQ. There are 15 residues in the CDR3.

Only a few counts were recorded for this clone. CDR3 nucleotides: TGTGCCAGCAGCGCCTCAGGGTGGAACACTGAAGCTTTCTTT. Amino acids: CASSASGWNTEAFF. V and J are TRBV7-2 and TRBJ1-1; D perhaps matches TRBD1 (5 bases). Germline-derived CDR1 and CDR2 are SGHTA and FQGNSA. The CDR3 runs to 14 residues. Trimming removed 5 bases at V and 1 base at J, with 11 bases between.

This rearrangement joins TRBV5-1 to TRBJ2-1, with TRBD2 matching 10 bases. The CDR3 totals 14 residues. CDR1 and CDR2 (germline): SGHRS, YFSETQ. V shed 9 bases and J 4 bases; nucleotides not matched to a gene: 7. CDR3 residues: CATSSGGPYNEQFF. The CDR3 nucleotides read TGCGCCACTTCTAGCGGGGGACCTTACAATGAGCAGTTCTTC.

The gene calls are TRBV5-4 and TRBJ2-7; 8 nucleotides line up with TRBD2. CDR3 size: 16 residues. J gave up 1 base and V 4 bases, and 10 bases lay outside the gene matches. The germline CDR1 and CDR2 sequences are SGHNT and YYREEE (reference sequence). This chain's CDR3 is CASSDGLQRGSYEQYF. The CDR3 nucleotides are TGTGCCAGCAGCGACGGCCTCCAGCGGGGGTCCTACGAGCAGTACTTC.

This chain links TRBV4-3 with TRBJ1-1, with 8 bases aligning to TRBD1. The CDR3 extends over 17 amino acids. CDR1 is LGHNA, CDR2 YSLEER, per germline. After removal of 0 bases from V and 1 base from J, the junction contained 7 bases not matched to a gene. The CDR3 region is CASSQELDRGWNTEAFF. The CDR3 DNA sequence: TGCGCCAGCAGCCAAGAATTAGACAGGGGTTGGAACACTGAAGCTTTCTTT.

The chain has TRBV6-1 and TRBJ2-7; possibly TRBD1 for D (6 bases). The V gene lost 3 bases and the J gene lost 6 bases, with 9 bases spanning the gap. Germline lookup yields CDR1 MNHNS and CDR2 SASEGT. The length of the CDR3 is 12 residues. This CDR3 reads CASSEVRGEQYF. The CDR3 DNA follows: TGTGCCAGCAGTGAGGTCAGGGGCGAGCAGTACTTC.

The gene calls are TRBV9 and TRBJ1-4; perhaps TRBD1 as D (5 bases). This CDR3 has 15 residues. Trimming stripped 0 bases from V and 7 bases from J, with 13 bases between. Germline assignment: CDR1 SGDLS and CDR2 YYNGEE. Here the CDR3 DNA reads TGTGCCAGCAGCGTAGGGGGGGGGTCGGGTGAAAAACTGTTTTTT. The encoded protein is CASSVGGGSGEKLFF.

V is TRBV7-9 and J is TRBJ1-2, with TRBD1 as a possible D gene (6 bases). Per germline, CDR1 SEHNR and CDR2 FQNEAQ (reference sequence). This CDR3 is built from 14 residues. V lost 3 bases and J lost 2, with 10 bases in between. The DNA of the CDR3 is TGTGCCAGCAGCTTCAACAGGGCCAACTATGGCTACACCTTC. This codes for CASSFNRANYGYTF.

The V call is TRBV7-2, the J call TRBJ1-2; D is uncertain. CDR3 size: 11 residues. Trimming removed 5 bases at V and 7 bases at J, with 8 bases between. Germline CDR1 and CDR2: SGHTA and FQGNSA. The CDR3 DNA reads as TGTGCCAGCAGCCCCGGAGTTGGCTACACCTTC. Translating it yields CASSPGVGYTF.

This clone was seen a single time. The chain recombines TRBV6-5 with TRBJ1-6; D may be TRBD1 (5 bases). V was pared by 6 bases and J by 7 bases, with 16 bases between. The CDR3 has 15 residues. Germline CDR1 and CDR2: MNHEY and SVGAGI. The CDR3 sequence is CASRPGTGLNSPLHF. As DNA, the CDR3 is TGTGCCAGCAGACCCGGGACCGGACTAAATTCACCCCTCCACTTT.

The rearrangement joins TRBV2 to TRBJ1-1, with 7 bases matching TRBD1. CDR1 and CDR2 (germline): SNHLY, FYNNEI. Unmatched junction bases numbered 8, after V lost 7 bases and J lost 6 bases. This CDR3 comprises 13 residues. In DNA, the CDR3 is TGTGCCAGCACCACAGGGGCGGTCGCTGAAGCTTTCTTT. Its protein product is CASTTGAVAEAFF.

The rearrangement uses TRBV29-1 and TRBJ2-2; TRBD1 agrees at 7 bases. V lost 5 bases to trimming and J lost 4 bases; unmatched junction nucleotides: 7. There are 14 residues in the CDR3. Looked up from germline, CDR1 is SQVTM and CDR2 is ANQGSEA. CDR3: CSVITGVGTGELFF. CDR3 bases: TGCAGCGTTATAACAGGGGTGGGCACCGGGGAGCTGTTTTTT.

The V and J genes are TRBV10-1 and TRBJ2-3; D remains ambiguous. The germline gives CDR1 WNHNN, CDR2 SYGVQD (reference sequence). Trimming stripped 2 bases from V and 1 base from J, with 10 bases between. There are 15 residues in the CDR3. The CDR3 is CASSESFSGTDTQYF. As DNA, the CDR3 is TGCGCCAGCAGTGAGAGCTTTTCTGGCACAGATACGCAGTATTTT.

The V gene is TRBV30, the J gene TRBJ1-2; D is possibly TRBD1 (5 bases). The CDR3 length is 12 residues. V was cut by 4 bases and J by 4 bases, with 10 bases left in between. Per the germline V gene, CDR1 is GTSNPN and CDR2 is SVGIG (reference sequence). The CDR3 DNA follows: TGTGCCTGGACAGGGTCTGGCTATGGCTACACCTTC. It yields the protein CAWTGSGYGYTF.